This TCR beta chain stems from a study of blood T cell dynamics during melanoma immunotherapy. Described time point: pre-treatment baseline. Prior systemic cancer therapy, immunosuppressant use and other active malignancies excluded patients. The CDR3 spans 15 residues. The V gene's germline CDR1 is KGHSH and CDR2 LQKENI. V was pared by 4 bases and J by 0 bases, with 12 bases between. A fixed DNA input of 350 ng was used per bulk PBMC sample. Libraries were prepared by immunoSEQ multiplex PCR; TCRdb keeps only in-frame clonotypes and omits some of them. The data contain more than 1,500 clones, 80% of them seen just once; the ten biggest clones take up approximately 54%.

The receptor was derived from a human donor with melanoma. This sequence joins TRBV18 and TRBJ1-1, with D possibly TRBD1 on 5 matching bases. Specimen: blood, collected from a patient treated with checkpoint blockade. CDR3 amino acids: CASSLGTDMNTEAFF. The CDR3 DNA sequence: TGTGCCAGCTCACTCGGGACTGACATGAACACTGAAGCTTTCTTT.